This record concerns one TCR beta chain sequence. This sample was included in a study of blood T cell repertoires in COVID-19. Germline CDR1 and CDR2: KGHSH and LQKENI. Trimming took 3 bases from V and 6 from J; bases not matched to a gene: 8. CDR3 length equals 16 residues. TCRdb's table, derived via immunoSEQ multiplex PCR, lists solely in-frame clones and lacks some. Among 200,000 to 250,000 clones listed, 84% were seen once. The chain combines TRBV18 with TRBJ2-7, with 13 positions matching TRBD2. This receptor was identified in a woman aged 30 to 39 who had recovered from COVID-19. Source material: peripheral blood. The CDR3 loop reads CASSPTGTSGIGEQYF. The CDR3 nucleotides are TGTGCCAGCTCACCTACCGGGACTAGCGGGATCGGCGAGCAGTACTTC.